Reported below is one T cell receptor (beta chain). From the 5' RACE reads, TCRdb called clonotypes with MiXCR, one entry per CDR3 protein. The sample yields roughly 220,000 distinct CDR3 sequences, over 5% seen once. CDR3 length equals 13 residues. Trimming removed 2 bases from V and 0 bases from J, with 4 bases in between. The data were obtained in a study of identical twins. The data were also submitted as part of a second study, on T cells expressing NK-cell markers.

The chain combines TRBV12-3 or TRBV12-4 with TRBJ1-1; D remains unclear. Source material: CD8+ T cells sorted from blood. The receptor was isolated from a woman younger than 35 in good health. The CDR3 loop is CASSLFLNTEAFF. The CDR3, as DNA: TGTGCCAGCAGTTTATTCCTGAACACTGAAGCTTTCTTT.